This T cell receptor beta chain stems from a study of blood T cell repertoires in COVID-19. About the research overall: Sites in the United States, Italy and Spain provided acute and convalescent COVID-19 samples.

Profiling relied on immunoSEQ multiplex PCR, and the TCRdb table lists in-frame clones only, not all of them. The top ten hold about 10% of the sample, which has 390,000 or so clones, just under 90% seen once. Either two negative PCRs, clearance, or symptom resolution qualified Cohort 3 donors as recovered. CDR1 and CDR2 (germline): MGHDK, SYGVNS. The CDR3 sequence is 16 residues long. After removal of 8 bases from V and 5 bases from J, the junction contained 15 bases not matched to a gene. The sequence came from a woman between 45 and 60 years old who had recovered from COVID-19. J is TRBJ2-1 and V is TRBV25-1; 7 positions match TRBD1. What was sequenced was PBMCs or T cells enriched from blood (not recorded which). The CDR3 protein is CASHNSGTEENNEQFF. The CDR3 DNA follows: TGTGCCAGCCACAACTCCGGGACAGAGGAAAACAATGAGCAGTTCTTC.